A selection of T cell receptor beta chains follows, all from one sample in a study of a mutant IDH1 vaccine in newly diagnosed glioma. Libraries were prepared by immunoSEQ multiplex PCR; TCRdb keeps only in-frame clonotypes and omits some of them. The data contain 50,000 to 85,000 clones, 75% to 90% of them seen just once; the ten biggest clones take up about 14%. Which antigens these TCRs recognize remains unknown. This specimen was PBMCs, taken from a glioma patient whose treatment included an IDH1 peptide vaccine. The source of these receptors is a man between 18 and 29 years old with glioma. Each CDR3 is given with its conserved first and last residue. A D gene is named only where the DNA matches it firmly. Clone size appears in some rows only: once, few, many, or a class for an expanded clone.

TGTGCCAGCTCACACCAGCGGCGGGGCTCCTACAATGAGCAGTTCTTC,CASSHQRRGSYNEQFF,NA,NA,16,TRBV18,TRBJ2-1
TGTGCCGGGAGGGTCCAGACGGGCTATGGCTACACCTTC,CAGRVQTGYGYTF,NA,NA,13,TRBV7-9,TRBJ1-2
TGTGCCAGCAGTTCCCCTCCCTCTGAAGCTTTCTTT,CASSSPPSEAFF,NA,NA,12,TRBV28,TRBJ1-1
TGTGCCTGGATCCAGGGAGTAGCTGGAAACACCATATATTTT,CAWIQGVAGNTIYF,NA,NA,14,TRBV30,TRBJ1-3
TGTGCCAGCAGCCCTTGGGGCGAGCAGTACTTC,CASSPWGEQYF,NA,NA,11,TRBV28,TRBJ2-7
TGTGCCAGCCCCAGTGGAAACACCATATATTTT,CASPSGNTIYF,NA,NA,11,TRBV6-1,TRBJ1-3
TGTGCCAGCAGCACAGCTGGATACAATGAGCAGTTCTTC,CASSTAGYNEQFF,NA,NA,13,TRBV7-2,TRBJ2-1
TGTGCCAGCAGTTACTTCTTGGATGGCGCCTACGAGCAGTACTTC,CASSYFLDGAYEQYF,once,NA,15,TRBV6-6,TRBJ2-7
TGCGCCAGCAGCTTAAGACAGGGGGCCTACAATGAGCAGTTCTTC,CASSLRQGAYNEQFF,once,TRBD1,15,TRBV5-1,TRBJ2-1
TGCGCCAGCAGCTTGGCCTTAGCTAGCGGGAGTGCCTACGTCTACGAGCAGTACTTC,CASSLALASGSAYVYEQYF,NA,TRBD2,19,TRBV5-1,TRBJ2-7
TGTGCCTCGCGAGGGCTGTACGAGCAGTACTTC,CASRGLYEQYF,NA,NA,11,TRBV7-2,TRBJ2-7
TGTGCCTGGAGTCTATTTCCCTACGAGCAGTACTTC,CAWSLFPYEQYF,NA,NA,12,TRBV30,TRBJ2-7
TGTGCCTGGAGTGTAAGGGCTTGGGGCACTGAAGCTTTCTTT,CAWSVRAWGTEAFF,few,NA,14,TRBV30,TRBJ1-1
TGTGCCAGCAGCTTAGGGGGGGACATGACTGAAGCTTTCTTT,CASSLGGDMTEAFF,NA,NA,14,TRBV7-2,TRBJ1-1
TGTGCCAGCAGCGCCTGGACTAGCGGACCCTTAGATACGCAGTATTTT,CASSAWTSGPLDTQYF,NA,TRBD2,16,TRBV9,TRBJ2-3
TGTGCCTGGACCGGGACCCACGAAAGACCCTACGAGCAGTACTTC,CAWTGTHERPYEQYF,NA,NA,15,TRBV30,TRBJ2-7
TGTGCGCACGGGCAATCGGGCACCGGGGAGCTGTTTTTT,CAHGQSGTGELFF,NA,NA,13,TRBV30,TRBJ2-2
TGTGCCAGCAGCTTTCCTGGGCAGGGAGAATATGGCTACACCTTC,CASSFPGQGEYGYTF,once,NA,15,TRBV5-4,TRBJ1-2
TGTGCCAGTAGTATCCTCCTCGGAGACACTGAAGCTTTCTTT,CASSILLGDTEAFF,NA,NA,14,TRBV19,TRBJ1-1
TGTGCCACGACCGGAATAACAGGGATGAACACTGAAGCTTTCTTT,CATTGITGMNTEAFF,NA,NA,15,TRBV10-3,TRBJ1-1
TGTGCCAGTAGCCCTCGGGACAGGGATGTCGAGCAGTACTTC,CASSPRDRDVEQYF,NA,TRBD1,14,TRBV19,TRBJ2-7
TGTGCCAGTAGTATCTCTAACTATGGCTACACCTTC,CASSISNYGYTF,NA,NA,12,TRBV19,TRBJ1-2
TGTGCCAGCTCACCTCCGCGGGCGGGAGGAGAGACCCAGTACTTC,CASSPPRAGGETQYF,NA,TRBD2,15,TRBV18,TRBJ2-5
TGTGCCAGCAGCTTAGGGACAGGGGGGAATTTGGAGACCCAGTACTTC,CASSLGTGGNLETQYF,once,TRBD1,16,TRBV7-9,TRBJ2-5
TGTGCCAGCAGCCTTGACAGAGCCACCGGGGAGCTGTTTTTT,CASSLDRATGELFF,NA,NA,14,TRBV5-6,TRBJ2-2
TGTGCCAGCAGCTTGGGTCAGGTCTACGAGCAGTACTTC,CASSLGQVYEQYF,NA,NA,13,TRBV11-1,TRBJ2-7